This T cell receptor (beta chain) originates from a study of OX40 agonist ivuxolimab in advanced cancers. Study context: The patients received agonistic anti-OX40 (CD134) antibody ivuxolimab. Points from the study as a whole: More expanded clones were found, on average, in CD8+ than in CD4+ T cells. Circulating CD4+ and CD8+ T cells showed clonal expansion by week 6 at 0.1 to 3.0 mg/kg.

Sequenced by immunoSEQ multiplex PCR; TCRdb stores in-frame clones only, minus some. Among approximately 130,000 clones listed, under 95% were seen once. Any history of autoimmune disease or systemic immunosuppression disqualified patients. CDR1 SGHAT and CDR2 FQNNGV come from the germline V gene. V was clipped by 0 bases and J by 2 bases; unmatched bases: 14. The CDR3 runs to 19 residues. Notes on this clone: Antigen specificity is unknown.

V gene TRBV11-2 combines with J gene TRBJ2-7; 9 bases line up with TRBD1. The receptor's source is an adult with an advanced solid tumor such as melanoma, head and neck, liver or kidney cancer. The source material was CD4+ or CD8+ T cells sorted from blood, sampled in a trial of the OX40 agonist ivuxolimab. The CDR3 DNA reads as TGTGCCAGCAGCTTAGATAATCTTTCCGGGACAGGGATCGCCTACGAGCAGTACTTC. This encodes CASSLDNLSGTGIAYEQYF.